This note documents a single T cell receptor (beta chain) sequence. Antigen unknown. This sequence may be a read error, since a much larger clone differs from it by one base. CDR1 SQVTM and CDR2 ANQGSEA come from the germline V gene. The CDR3 totals 12 residues. The J segment lost 8 bases and the V segment lost 6 bases, leaving 7 bases of the junction unmatched. This sample is drawn from a study of tumor-infiltrating lymphocytes in primary liver carcinoma. A constant-region primer served to make TCR beta cDNA from roughly 540 ng total RNA. Researchers made the TCR beta libraries by running three nested multiplex PCR rounds with slightly modified ARM-PCR. TRBV1-TRBV30 forward and Cbeta reverse primers drove the first two roughly 10-cycle rounds. TCRdb ran MiXCR on the multiplex PCR reads and lists one entry per CDR3 protein. The table lists a few hundred thousand distinct CDR3 sequences, 58% of them singletons.

Blood RNA was derived from unsorted whole blood, and germline DNA was extracted too. Chronic HBV infection affected patients, none of whom had received treatment. Findings of the study overall: Whereas tumor region pairs overlapped more, tumor-adjacent and tumor-blood pairs overlapped less. A significantly higher top-250-clone fraction was recorded for tumors than for blood (p = 0.039).

The specimen sequenced was peripheral blood. The rearrangement links TRBV29-1 to TRBJ2-4; TRBD2 matches at 7 bases. The receptor comes from a woman between 25 and 40 years old with primary liver carcinoma and hepatitis B virus infection. In nucleotides, the CDR3 is TGCAGCGTGGGGACTATCGGAGACATTCAGTACTTC. Translated: CSVGTIGDIQYF.